What follows are 30 T cell receptor beta chains derived from one specimen sequenced in a study of blood T cells in healthy people across ages. A second roughly 6 to 11 cycle PCR used barcoded and J-beta primers. TCRdb re-called the 5' RACE reads with MiXCR, one entry per CDR3 protein. The table has around 580,000 distinct CDR3 sequences, roughly 43% seen once. Sequenced input: blood. The receptors stem from a man at least 80 years old in good health.

V and J are TRBV5-1 and TRBJ2-1; tentative D call: TRBD1 (7 bases). CDR3 length equals 16 residues. CDR1 is SGHRS, CDR2 YFSETQ, per germline. Trimming cost V 0 bases and J 5 bases, with 15 bases left between them. The CDR3 DNA reads TGCGCCAGCAGCTTGGCCGAGGAGGGGGCGCACAATGAGCAGTTCTTC. Translating gives CASSLAEEGAHNEQFF.

This clonotype was found a few times. The rearrangement joins TRBV29-1 to TRBJ2-3, with 8 bases identical to TRBD2. Germline values: CDR1 SQVTM, CDR2 ANQGSEA. Trimming took 2 bases from V and 0 from J; bases not matched to a gene: 4. The CDR3 has 15 amino acids. The CDR3 region is CSVESSGTSTDTQYF. CDR3 in DNA: TGCAGCGTTGAAAGTAGCGGGACTAGCACAGATACGCAGTATTTT.

The chain uses TRBV6-2 or TRBV6-3 and TRBJ2-2; D not resolved. The germline CDR1 and CDR2 sequences are MNHEY and SVGEGT. V lost 7 bases, J lost 1 base, and 7 bases lay in between. The length of the CDR3 is 13 residues. This CDR3 reads CASNVGNTGELFF. Written as DNA, the CDR3 is TGTGCCAGCAATGTAGGGAACACCGGGGAGCTGTTTTTT.

This clonotype was seen a few times. The gene calls are TRBV14 and TRBJ2-6; tentatively, D is TRBD1 (6 bases). Germline-derived CDR1 and CDR2 are SGHDN and FVKESK. V was clipped by 4 bases and J by 4 bases, with 11 bases between them. The CDR3 loop spans 15 amino acids. CDR3 loop: CASSLTGLGANVLTF. CDR3 coding DNA: TGTGCCAGCAGCCTAACAGGGTTGGGGGCCAACGTCCTGACTTTC.

V is TRBV5-1 and J is TRBJ1-6; 8 bases map to TRBD1. With 0 bases clipped from V and 9 bases from J, the junction kept 8 bases outside the gene matches. Looked up from germline, CDR1 is SGHRS and CDR2 is YFSETQ. The CDR3 has 16 residues. The CDR3 sequence: CASSLGFQGAGSPLHF. The CDR3 DNA sequence: TGCGCCAGCAGCTTGGGTTTTCAGGGGGCTGGTTCACCCCTCCACTTT.

This clonotype was detected only a few times. No DNA is shown, since the ends of the CDR3 on it are uncertain; the CDR3 is the one TCRdb lists. The chain is built from TRBV4-2 and TRBJ2-1. The CDR3 totals 17 residues, both ends included. The germline CDR1 and CDR2 sequences are LGHNA and YNFKEQ. CDR3 sequence reads: CASSLALGMGPYNEQFF.

V is TRBV3-1 and J is TRBJ2-3; 10 bases align to TRBD2. Germline CDR1 LGHDT, CDR2 YNNKEL (reference sequence). This CDR3 spans 17 amino acids. Trimming took 1 base from V and 3 from J; bases not matched to a gene: 7. The CDR3 DNA reads TGTGCCAGCAGCCAAGGTTACCGAGCGGGAGGGACAGATACGCAGTATTTT. Amino acids: CASSQGYRAGGTDTQYF.

The gene calls are TRBV7-9 and TRBJ2-1; TRBD1 matches at 10 bases. Germline CDR1 SEHNR, CDR2 FQNEAQ (reference sequence). V was pared by 5 bases and J by 6 bases, with 7 bases of the junction left unmatched. The CDR3 runs 15 residues. CDR3 protein: CASSPGTGEVNEQFF. The CDR3 bases are TGTGCCAGCAGCCCCGGGACAGGGGAAGTCAATGAGCAGTTCTTC.

The CDR3 spells CSARDPTSGRNNEQFF. In DNA, the CDR3 is TGCAGTGCTAGAGATCCTACTAGCGGACGAAACAATGAGCAGTTCTTC. The V and J genes are TRBV20-1 and TRBJ2-1; 8 nucleotides line up with TRBD2. The germline CDR1 and CDR2 sequences are DFQATT and SNEGSKA (reference sequence). Germline trimming cut 0 bases from V and 5 bases from J; bases unmatched to any gene: 9. This CDR3 has 16 amino acids.

This clonotype showed up just a few times. The chain combines TRBV29-1 with TRBJ1-1, with a weak D call TRBD1 (5 bases). The V end lost 5 bases, the J end lost 4 bases, and 11 bases lay between the germline ends. This CDR3 region has 12 residues. From germline, CDR1 is SQVTM and CDR2 ANQGSEA. As DNA, the CDR3 is TGCAGCGTTCAGGGAGGGAGCACTGAAGCTTTCTTT. This codes for CSVQGGSTEAFF.

The chain joins TRBV20-1 to TRBJ2-1, with 10 nucleotides matching TRBD2. Germline CDR1 DFQATT, CDR2 SNEGSKA (reference sequence). The CDR3 totals 15 residues. J gave up 8 bases and V 6 bases, and 13 bases lay outside the gene matches. CDR3 loop: CSARKGSGGAHEQFF. The CDR3 bases are TGCAGTGCCAGAAAAGGAAGCGGGGGGGCCCATGAGCAGTTCTTC.

This clonotype was seen more than once but under ten times. This sequence joins TRBV29-1 and TRBJ2-7, with D unresolved. Per the germline V gene, CDR1 is SQVTM and CDR2 is ANQGSEA. Between the trimmed V and J ends, which lost 4 bases and 3 bases, there was a span of 7 bases. The CDR3 is 11 residues long. CDR3 nucleotide sequence: TGCAGCGTTGTGGTTTTCTACGAGCAGTACTTC. Its protein product is CSVVVFYEQYF.

This clonotype has a count of ten or more. The CDR3 region is CSARGFYPTVQETQYF. In DNA form, the CDR3 reads TGCAGTGCTAGAGGGTTTTATCCGACAGTACAAGAGACCCAGTACTTC. V usage is TRBV20-1 and J usage is TRBJ2-5; the D gene is possibly TRBD1 (5 bases). Germline CDR1 is DFQATT and CDR2 is SNEGSKA (reference sequence). There are 16 residues in the CDR3. Trimming removed 1 base at V and 2 bases at J, with 17 bases between.

The genes are TRBV7-2 and TRBJ2-3; TRBD2 might be the D (7 bases). Germline CDR1 and CDR2: SGHTA and FQGNSA. V dropped 4 bases and J dropped 6 bases, with 17 bases sitting between them. This CDR3 is built from 15 residues. The CDR3 region is CASSSQEGGLDTQYF. The CDR3, as DNA: TGTGCCAGCAGCTCCCAGGAGGGGGGGCTGGATACGCAGTATTTT.

The chain carries TRBV20-1 and TRBJ2-5; the D call may be TRBD1 or TRBD2 (5 bases each). Trimming removed 5 bases from V and 1 base from J, with 23 bases in between. Germline V gene sequence: CDR1 DFQATT, CDR2 SNEGSKA (reference sequence). The CDR3 totals 17 residues. CDR3 nucleotide sequence: TGCAGTGCTGGAAGCCTAACCGGGACCTCGGTCCAAGAGACCCAGTACTTC. Translated, it gives CSAGSLTGTSVQETQYF.

In this sample, this clonotype turned up a few times. The CDR3 reads CASSTGPSGRAKYF. In DNA, the CDR3 is TGTGCCAGCAGCACAGGACCTAGCGGGAGGGCCAAGTACTTC. The V gene is TRBV7-2, the J gene TRBJ2-5; 12 positions agree with TRBD2. This CDR3 is 14 amino acids long. CDR1 and CDR2 from the germline V gene are SGHTA and FQGNSA. V lost 5 bases, J lost 12 bases, and 10 bases stayed unmatched.

The rearrangement links TRBV3-1 to TRBJ2-3; D remains ambiguous. V gave up 2 bases and J gave up 0 bases, with 6 bases separating them. Germline values: CDR1 LGHDT, CDR2 YNNKEL (reference sequence). This CDR3 spans 14 amino acids. The CDR3 reads CASSQHSSTDTQYF. CDR3 nucleotides: TGTGCCAGCAGCCAACACTCTAGCACAGATACGCAGTATTTT.

The chain uses TRBV6-2 or TRBV6-3 and TRBJ1-2; 9 bases match TRBD1. With V trimmed by 7 bases and J by 1 base, 7 bases remained unmatched. The CDR3 has 15 residues. CDR1 is MNHEY and CDR2 is SVGEGT in the germline V gene. The CDR3 sequence is CASTGQGMNNYGYTF. In DNA, the CDR3 is TGTGCCAGCACCGGACAGGGGATGAATAACTATGGCTACACCTTC.

The V call is TRBV7-2, the J call TRBJ2-1; D might be TRBD1 (6 bases). The CDR3 sequence is 12 residues long. V was cut by 5 bases and J by 7 bases, with 9 bases left in between. Germline V gene sequence: CDR1 SGHTA, CDR2 FQGNSA. This chain's CDR3 is CASSQQGNEQFF. In DNA form, the CDR3 reads TGTGCCAGCAGCCAACAGGGAAATGAGCAGTTCTTC.

This clonotype was observed a few times. This chain links TRBV6-6 with TRBJ2-2, with 8 nucleotides matching TRBD2. Germline V CDR1 and CDR2: MNHNY, SVGAGI (reference sequence). V gave up 6 bases and J gave up 7 bases; unmatched junction bases: 13. The CDR3 has 16 residues. The CDR3 loop is CASSSGLAPSRGELFF. The CDR3 bases are TGTGCCAGCAGCTCAGGACTAGCCCCAAGTCGCGGGGAGCTGTTTTTT.

This clonotype was seen only a few times. The J gene is TRBJ2-2, the V gene TRBV5-1; no definite D call. Germline CDR1 and CDR2: SGHRS and YFSETQ. Trimming cost V 6 bases and J 6 bases, with 6 bases left between them. The CDR3 loop spans 11 amino acids. The CDR3 spells CASKASGELFF. CDR3 in DNA: TGCGCCAGCAAGGCGTCCGGGGAGCTGTTTTTT.

This clonotype has more than one count but fewer than ten. The chain has TRBV20-1 and TRBJ2-1; 8 bases map to TRBD2. This CDR3 region has 15 residues. The germline V gene encodes CDR1 DFQATT and CDR2 SNEGSKA (reference sequence). Losses at the gene ends were 4 bases for V and 7 bases for J; bases not matched to a gene: 12. The CDR3 loop is CSATPREGANNEQFF. The CDR3 nucleotides read TGCAGTGCTACGCCCCGGGAGGGAGCGAATAATGAGCAGTTCTTC.

This chain uses TRBV7-2 with TRBJ2-1; 15 nucleotides line up with TRBD2. The CDR3 is 16 residues long. Germline V gene lookup returns CDR1 SGHTA and CDR2 FQGNSA. V dropped 4 bases and J dropped 9; count of bases not matched to a gene: 7. The CDR3 loop is CASSYGLAGGRGEQFF. Here the CDR3 DNA reads TGTGCCAGCAGCTACGGACTAGCGGGAGGGAGGGGTGAGCAGTTCTTC.

A few counts support this clonotype. The J gene is TRBJ2-3, the V gene TRBV3-1; D not resolved. V lost 2 bases, J lost 0 bases, and 9 bases lay in between. This CDR3 contains 15 residues. Germline-derived CDR1 and CDR2 are LGHDT and YNNKEL (reference sequence). The CDR3 nucleotides are TGTGCCAGCAGCCAAATGCTTATTAGCACAGATACGCAGTATTTT. Translated, it gives CASSQMLISTDTQYF.

The CDR3 sequence: CASRSYSGTGSNQPQHF. CDR3 in DNA: TGTGCCAGCAGATCCTACTCCGGGACAGGGTCCAATCAGCCCCAGCATTTT. The chain combines TRBV6-6 with TRBJ1-5, with 9 bases matching TRBD1. The CDR3 runs to 17 residues. J gave up 3 bases and V 6 bases, and 12 bases lay outside the gene matches. CDR1 and CDR2 from the germline V gene are MNHNY and SVGAGI (reference sequence).

Only one count was recorded for this clonotype. One base away lies a much larger clone, so this may be a sequencing read error. The genes are TRBV29-1 and TRBJ2-1; the D gene is possibly TRBD2 (6 bases). Per germline, CDR1 SQVTM and CDR2 ANQGSEA. Trimming took 7 bases from V and 5 from J, leaving 15 bases between them. The CDR3 totals 13 residues. In DNA, the CDR3 is TGCAGCGGCCGGGAGCTGGCACACAATGAGCAGTTCTTC. Translation: CSGRELAHNEQFF.

Only a few counts were recorded for this clonotype. CDR3 in amino acids: CSAAGTVLYEQYF. The CDR3, as DNA: TGCAGTGCAGCAGGGACCGTCCTATACGAGCAGTACTTC. The V and J genes are TRBV20-1 and TRBJ2-7, with D perhaps assigned TRBD1 or TRBD2 (5 bases each). Germline CDR1 and CDR2: DFQATT and SNEGSKA (reference sequence). With 6 bases removed from V and 4 bases from J, the gap between germline ends came to 16 bases. The CDR3 loop spans 13 amino acids.

This clonotype showed up just once. The rearrangement links TRBV6-1 to TRBJ2-4; no clear D gene. The tail of the sequence fits TRBJ2-7 better, so the J call may be wrong. This CDR3 region has 15 residues. Germline CDR1 is MNHNS and CDR2 is SASEGT. The CDR3 loop is CASSEALGGFYEQYF. In DNA form, the CDR3 reads TGTGCCAGCAGTGAAGCGCTCGGCGGATTCTACGAGCAGTACTTC.

The CDR3: CSAIRGQNYGYTF. The DNA of the CDR3 is TGCAGTGCTATCCGAGGACAGAACTATGGCTACACCTTC. The chain recombines TRBV20-1 with TRBJ1-2; maybe TRBD1 (6 bases). The V gene's germline CDR1 is DFQATT and CDR2 SNEGSKA (reference sequence). The CDR3 runs to 13 residues. Trimming left V 4 bases short and J 2 bases short, with 11 bases between.

The chain links TRBV5-4 to TRBJ2-5; D not resolved. This CDR3 spans 14 amino acids. Germline V gene lookup returns CDR1 SGHNT and CDR2 YYREEE (reference sequence). V was clipped by 0 bases and J by 0 bases, with 6 bases between them. CDR3 coding DNA: TGTGCCAGCAGCTTGGTTTCAGACCAAGAGACCCAGTACTTC. Translated, it gives CASSLVSDQETQYF.